This T cell receptor beta chain derives from a study of blood T cells in healthy people across ages (dated by TCRdb to between 2015 and 2017). Background on the whole study: In model experiments, template switching captured roughly one uniquely barcoded TCR beta cDNA molecule for every two T cells. Age-related changes in TCR beta repertoire diversity were measured in the study by deep sequencing normalized with unique cDNA molecular identifiers. The donors were divided into four age groups: young (average about 16 years), middle-aged (over 35), aged (roughly 66) and long-lived (roughly 82). To avoid experimental bias, donors of different ages were randomly spread across the sequencing lanes. For two donors (one aged 18 to 30 and one aged 80 or older), the study analyzed two additional independent replicas of 1 million unique cDNA reads from the same blood draw. Study-level results and caveats: Conclusive comparison of naive and antigen-experienced compartments was prevented by the profiling of bulk unsorted PBMCs. Observed TCR beta diversity per million T cells fell roughly linearly with age, and a significant reduction was already apparent by age around 44. The CMV infection status of donors was not known, potentially confounding age-related changes in expanded clonotypes. Compared with the aged group, the long-lived group had more naive CD4+ T cells, fewer expanded clones and increased TCR diversity, a pattern suggesting age selection. There was a strong correlation between observed TCR beta diversity and the percentage of naive T cells measured by flow cytometry. Estimates of total diversity based on one million sequenced T cells were regarded as lower bounds and as underestimates.

Libraries were built with 5' RACE. The sequencer listed for this sample is Illumina HiSeq 2500. A second PCR of roughly 7 to 11 cycles was run with a J-beta primer mix and a sample-barcoded 5' primer. A unique molecular identifier was introduced onto each TCR beta cDNA molecule by a template-switch 5' adaptor carrying 12 random nucleotides. Each sample yielded at least 2.5 million CDR3-containing paired-end reads. First-strand cDNA synthesis was performed from all RNA using the Mint cDNA synthesis kit, with priming by a TRBC-specific oligonucleotide. Following uracil-DNA glycosylase treatment, a first 18-cycle PCR with universal primers M1SS and BC2_uni_R was performed on all cDNA. Per the source publication's procedure: For normalization, 1 million high-quality reads were randomly selected from each sample, with every read carrying a distinct molecular identifier. Instead of being binned into consensus sequences, reads that shared molecular identifiers were thrown out. CDR3 identification, clonotype clustering and error correction used MiTCR with a Q25 quality threshold and the strictest error-elimination algorithm. A nonparametric unseen species model with Euler transformation was used to estimate lower-bound total TCR beta diversity. The public sequencing data were trimmed at Q25 with fastp and processed into clonotypes with MiXCR by TCRdb, which kept only in-frame beta chains. CDR3 protein sequences are deduplicated, and each keeps its most common genes and DNA. TCRdb's processing, not the study's, gives the V and J calls here. The sample table shows 1.5 million to 2 million distinct CDR3 sequences, and about 49% are seen once. Around 2.1% of the sample goes to the ten largest clones.

Note on this clonotype: Its binding antigen is unknown. Qualities for individual bases were not recorded, and no much larger clone is one base off.

Systemically healthy Caucasian individuals from Russia, some 40 in total and aged roughly 6 to 95 years, were included as donors. Approximately 11 milliliters of peripheral blood were drawn from each donor into EDTA-treated Vacutainer tubes. Ficoll-Paque density-gradient centrifugation was used to isolate PBMCs, with at least 7 million obtained per sample. Trizol reagent was used to extract total RNA from the PBMCs, yielding at least 6 micrograms per sample. Naive CD45RAhigh/CD27high T cell percentages were measured by flow cytometry on a PBMC aliquot from every donor. Clipping removes 5 bases from V and 6 bases from J, with 9 as the unmatched junction base count. Spanning cysteine to phenylalanine, the CDR3 consists of 15 amino acids. The sequence is cut down to CDR3 DNA, 45 bases in frame from base 1. For CDR1 and CDR2, the germline V gene lists SGHRS and YFSETQ.

The V gene is TRBV5-1 and the J gene is TRBJ2-1; TRBD1 agrees with 9 junctional bases. Sequenced input: blood. The sequence derives from a woman aged 40 to 50 in good health. DNA sequence: TGCGCCAGCAGTCAAGGACAGGGGTCGCTCAATGAGCAGTTCTTC. It encodes CASSQGQGSLNEQFF.